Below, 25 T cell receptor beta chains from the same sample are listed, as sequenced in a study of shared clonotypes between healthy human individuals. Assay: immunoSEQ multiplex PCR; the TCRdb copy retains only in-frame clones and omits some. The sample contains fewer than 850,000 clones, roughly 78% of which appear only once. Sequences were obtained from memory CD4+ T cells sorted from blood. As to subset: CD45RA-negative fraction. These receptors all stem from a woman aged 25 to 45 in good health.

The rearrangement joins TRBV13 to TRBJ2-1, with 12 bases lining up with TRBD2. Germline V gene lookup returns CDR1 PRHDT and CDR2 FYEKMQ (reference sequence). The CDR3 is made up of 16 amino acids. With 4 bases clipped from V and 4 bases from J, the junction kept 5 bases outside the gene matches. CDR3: CASSSRLAGAYNEQFF. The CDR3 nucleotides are TGTGCCAGCAGCTCTAGACTAGCGGGAGCTTACAATGAGCAGTTCTTC.

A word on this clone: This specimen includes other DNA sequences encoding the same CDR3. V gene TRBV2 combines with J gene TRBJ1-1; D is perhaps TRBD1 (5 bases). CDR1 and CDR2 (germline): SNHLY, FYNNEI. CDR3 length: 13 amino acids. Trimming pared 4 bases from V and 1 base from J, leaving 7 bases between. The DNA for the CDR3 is TGTGCCAGCAGTGGGGGGAGGAACACTGAAGCTTTCTTT. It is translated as CASSGGRNTEAFF.

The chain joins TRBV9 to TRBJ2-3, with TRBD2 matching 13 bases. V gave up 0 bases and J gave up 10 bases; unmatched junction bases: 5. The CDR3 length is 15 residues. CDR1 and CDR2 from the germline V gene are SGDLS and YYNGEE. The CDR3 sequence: CASSVDRTSGSPQYF. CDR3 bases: TGTGCCAGCAGCGTAGACCGGACTAGCGGGAGTCCGCAGTATTTT.

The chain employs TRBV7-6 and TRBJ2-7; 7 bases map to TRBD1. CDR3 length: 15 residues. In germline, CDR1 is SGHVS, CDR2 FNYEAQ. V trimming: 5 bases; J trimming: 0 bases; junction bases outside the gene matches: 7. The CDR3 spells CASSGTVLSSYEQYF. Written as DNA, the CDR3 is TGTGCCAGCAGCGGGACAGTCTTGAGCTCCTACGAGCAGTACTTC.

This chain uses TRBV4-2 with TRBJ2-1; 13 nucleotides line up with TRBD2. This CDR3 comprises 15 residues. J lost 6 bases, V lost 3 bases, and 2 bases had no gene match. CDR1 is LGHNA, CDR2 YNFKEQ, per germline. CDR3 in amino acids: CASSQRTSGSNEQFF. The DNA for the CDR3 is TGTGCCAGCAGCCAGAGGACTAGCGGGAGCAATGAGCAGTTCTTC.

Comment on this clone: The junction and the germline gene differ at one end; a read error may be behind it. The CDR3 region is CASSQAPGTISHNEQFF. CDR3 nucleotide sequence: TGCGCCAGCAGCCAAGCCCCCGGGACTATCTCCCACAATGAGCAGTTCTTC. This chain connects TRBV4-1 to TRBJ2-1; 7 nucleotides agree with TRBD2. CDR1 is MGHRA, CDR2 YSYEKL, per germline. CDR3 size: 17 residues.

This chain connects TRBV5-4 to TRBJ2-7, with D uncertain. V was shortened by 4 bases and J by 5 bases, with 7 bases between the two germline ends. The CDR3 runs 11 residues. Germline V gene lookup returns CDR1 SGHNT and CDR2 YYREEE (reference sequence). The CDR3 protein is CASSGVHEQYF. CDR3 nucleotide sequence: TGTGCCAGCAGCGGTGTCCACGAGCAGTACTTC.

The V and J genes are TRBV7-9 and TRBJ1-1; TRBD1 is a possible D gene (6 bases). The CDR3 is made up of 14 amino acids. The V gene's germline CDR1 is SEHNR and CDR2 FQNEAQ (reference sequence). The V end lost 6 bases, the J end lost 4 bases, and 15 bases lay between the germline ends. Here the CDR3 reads CASSTQGWITEAFF. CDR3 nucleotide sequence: TGTGCCAGCAGTACCCAGGGGTGGATCACTGAAGCTTTCTTT.

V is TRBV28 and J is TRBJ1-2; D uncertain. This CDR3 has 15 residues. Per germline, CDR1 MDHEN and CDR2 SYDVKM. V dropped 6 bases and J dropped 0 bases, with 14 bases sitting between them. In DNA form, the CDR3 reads TGTGCCAGCAGATCCAGACTGAACCCTAACTATGGCTACACCTTC. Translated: CASRSRLNPNYGYTF.

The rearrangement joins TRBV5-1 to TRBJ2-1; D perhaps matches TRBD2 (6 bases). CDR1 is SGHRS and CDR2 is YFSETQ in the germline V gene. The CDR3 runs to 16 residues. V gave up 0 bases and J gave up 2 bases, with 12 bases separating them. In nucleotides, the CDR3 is TGCGCCAGCAGCTTGGGGATTAGCGGTACCTACAATGAGCAGTTCTTC. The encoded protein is CASSLGISGTYNEQFF.

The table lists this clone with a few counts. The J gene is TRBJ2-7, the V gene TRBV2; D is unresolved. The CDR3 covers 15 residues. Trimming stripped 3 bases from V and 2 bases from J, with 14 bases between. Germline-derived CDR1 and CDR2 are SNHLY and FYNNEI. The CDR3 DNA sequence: TGTGCCAGCAGTGAGGAGCGTATGGGGACCTACGAGCAGTACTTC. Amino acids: CASSEERMGTYEQYF.

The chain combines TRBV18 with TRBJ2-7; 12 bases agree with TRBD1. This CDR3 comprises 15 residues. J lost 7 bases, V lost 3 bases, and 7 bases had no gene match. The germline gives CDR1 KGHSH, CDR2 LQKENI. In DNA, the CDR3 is TGTGCCAGCTCACCTGCCGGGACAGGGGGCGGGGAGCAGTACTTC. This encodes CASSPAGTGGGEQYF.

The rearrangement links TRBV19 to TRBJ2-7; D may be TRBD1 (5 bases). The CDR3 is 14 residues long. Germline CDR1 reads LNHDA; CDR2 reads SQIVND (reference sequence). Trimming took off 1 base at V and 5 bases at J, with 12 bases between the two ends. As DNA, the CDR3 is TGTGCCAGTAGTATAGCTCGGACATCCAACGAGCAGTACTTC. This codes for CASSIARTSNEQYF.

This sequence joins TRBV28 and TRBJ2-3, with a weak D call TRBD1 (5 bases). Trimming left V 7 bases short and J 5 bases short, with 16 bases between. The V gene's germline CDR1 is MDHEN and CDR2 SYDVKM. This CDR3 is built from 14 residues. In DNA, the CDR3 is TGTGCCAGCAAAGGGGCGCATGATATAGATACGCAGTATTTT. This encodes CASKGAHDIDTQYF.

The CDR3 spells CASSLAGGARNEQFF. DNA of the CDR3: TGTGCCAGCAGCCTAGCGGGAGGGGCCCGGAATGAGCAGTTCTTC. V is TRBV6-1 and J is TRBJ2-1; TRBD2 matches at 12 bases. There are 15 residues in the CDR3. V was pared by 6 bases and J by 7 bases, with 7 bases of the junction left unmatched. Per the germline V gene, CDR1 is MNHNS and CDR2 is SASEGT.

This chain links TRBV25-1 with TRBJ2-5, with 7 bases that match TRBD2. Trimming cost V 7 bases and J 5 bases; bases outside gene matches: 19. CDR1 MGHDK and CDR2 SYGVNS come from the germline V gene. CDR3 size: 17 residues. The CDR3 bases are TGTGCCAGCACCCCCAGGGCTAGCGGAACCCCCCAGGAGACCCAGTACTTC. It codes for CASTPRASGTPQETQYF.

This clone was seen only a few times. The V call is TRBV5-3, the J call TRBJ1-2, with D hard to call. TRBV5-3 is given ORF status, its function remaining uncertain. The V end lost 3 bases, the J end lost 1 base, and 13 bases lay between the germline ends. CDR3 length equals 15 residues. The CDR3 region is CARSSDCQFNYGYTF. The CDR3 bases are TGTGCCAGAAGCTCGGACTGCCAATTTAACTATGGCTACACCTTC.

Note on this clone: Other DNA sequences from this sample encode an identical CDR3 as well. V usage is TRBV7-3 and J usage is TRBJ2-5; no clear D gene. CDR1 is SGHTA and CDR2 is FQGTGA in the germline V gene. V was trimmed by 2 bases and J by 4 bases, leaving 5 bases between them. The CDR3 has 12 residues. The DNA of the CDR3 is TGTGCCAGCAGCTTACCGGGAGAGACCCAGTACTTC. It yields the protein CASSLPGETQYF.

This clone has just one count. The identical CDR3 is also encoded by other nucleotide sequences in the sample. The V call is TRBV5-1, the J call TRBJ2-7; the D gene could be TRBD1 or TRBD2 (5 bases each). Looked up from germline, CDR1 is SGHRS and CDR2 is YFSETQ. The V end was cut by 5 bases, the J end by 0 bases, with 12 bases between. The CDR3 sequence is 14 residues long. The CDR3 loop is CASSTGTGSYEQYF. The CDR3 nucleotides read TGCGCCAGCAGTACCGGGACGGGCTCCTACGAGCAGTACTTC.

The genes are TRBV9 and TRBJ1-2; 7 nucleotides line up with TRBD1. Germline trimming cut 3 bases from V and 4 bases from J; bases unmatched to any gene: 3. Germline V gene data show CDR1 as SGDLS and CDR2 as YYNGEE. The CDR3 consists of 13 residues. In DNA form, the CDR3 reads TGTGCCAGCAGCGCCACAGGGGCCTATGGCTACACCTTC. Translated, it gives CASSATGAYGYTF.

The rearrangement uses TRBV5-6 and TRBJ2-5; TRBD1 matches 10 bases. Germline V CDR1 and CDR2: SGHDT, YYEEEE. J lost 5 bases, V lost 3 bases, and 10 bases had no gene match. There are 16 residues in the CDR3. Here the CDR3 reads CASSWRDRGGFETQYF. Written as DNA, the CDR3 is TGTGCCAGCAGCTGGAGGGACAGGGGTGGTTTCGAGACCCAGTACTTC.

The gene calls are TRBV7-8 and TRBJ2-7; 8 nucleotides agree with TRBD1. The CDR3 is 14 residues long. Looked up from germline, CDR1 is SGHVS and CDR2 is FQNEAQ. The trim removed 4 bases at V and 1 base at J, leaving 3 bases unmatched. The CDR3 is CASSYGQGSYEQYF. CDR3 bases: TGTGCCAGCAGCTACGGACAGGGTTCCTACGAGCAGTACTTC.

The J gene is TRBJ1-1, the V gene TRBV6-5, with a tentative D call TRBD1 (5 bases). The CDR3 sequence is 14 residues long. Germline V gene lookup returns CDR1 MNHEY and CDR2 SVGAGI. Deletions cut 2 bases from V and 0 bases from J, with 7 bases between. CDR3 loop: CASSYDRVNTEAFF. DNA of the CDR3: TGTGCCAGCAGTTACGACAGAGTGAACACTGAAGCTTTCTTT.

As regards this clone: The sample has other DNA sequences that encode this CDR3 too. The CDR3, as DNA: TGTGCCATCAGTGAGTCGAGAGAGACCCAGTACTTC. Translation gives CAISESRETQYF. The V gene is TRBV10-3, the J gene TRBJ2-5, with D unresolved. V gave up 0 bases and J gave up 4 bases, with 3 bases separating them. Germline values: CDR1 ENHRY, CDR2 SYGVKD. The CDR3 totals 12 residues.

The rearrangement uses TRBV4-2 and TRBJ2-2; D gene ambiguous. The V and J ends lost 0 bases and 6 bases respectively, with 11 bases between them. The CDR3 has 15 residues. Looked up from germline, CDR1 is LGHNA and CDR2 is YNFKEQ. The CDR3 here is CASSQEFWRPGELFF. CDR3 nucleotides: TGTGCCAGCAGCCAAGAGTTTTGGCGGCCCGGGGAGCTGTTTTTT.